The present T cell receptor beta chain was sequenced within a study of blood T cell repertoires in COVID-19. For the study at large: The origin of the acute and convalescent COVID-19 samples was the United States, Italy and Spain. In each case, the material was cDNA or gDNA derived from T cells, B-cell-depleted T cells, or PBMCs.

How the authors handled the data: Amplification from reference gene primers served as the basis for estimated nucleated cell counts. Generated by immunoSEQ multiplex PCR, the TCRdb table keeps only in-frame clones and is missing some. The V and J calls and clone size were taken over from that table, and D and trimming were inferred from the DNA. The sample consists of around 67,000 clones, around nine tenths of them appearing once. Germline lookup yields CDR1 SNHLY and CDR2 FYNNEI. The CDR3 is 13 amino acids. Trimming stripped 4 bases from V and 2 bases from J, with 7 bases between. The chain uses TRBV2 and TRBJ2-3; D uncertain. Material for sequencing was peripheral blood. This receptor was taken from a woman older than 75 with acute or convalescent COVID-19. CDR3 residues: CASSGQFTDTQYF. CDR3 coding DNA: TGTGCCAGCAGTGGGCAGTTCACAGATACGCAGTATTTT.